The sequence of this T cell receptor beta chain was determined in a study of glioma-infiltrating T cells after dendritic cell vaccination. The wider study: At biweekly intervals, patients got three intradermal dendritic cell vaccine injections.

TCRB CDR3 was amplified from 2 ug genomic DNA or less. Clones were read by immunoSEQ multiplex PCR, and TCRdb kept only the in-frame ones, dropping some. The profile shows under 100,000 clones, about 85% of them singletons. Selection required adequate fresh-frozen tumor tissue plus more than two years' survival data. All glioblastoma patients lacked an isocitrate dehydrogenase mutation. Specimen: blood, collected before dendritic cell vaccination. This TCR was sampled from a human donor with glioblastoma.

The CDR3 coding sequence is TGTGCCAGCAGCACGAACATGGATCAGCCCCAGCATTTT. Residues: CASSTNMDQPQHF. The V call is TRBV7-2, the J call TRBJ1-5; D is ambiguous. Looked up from germline, CDR1 is SGHTA and CDR2 is FQGNSA. V lost 5 bases to trimming and J lost 5 bases, with 10 bases between them. There are 13 residues in the CDR3.